This T cell receptor beta chain was profiled in a study of CD8+ T cells in alopecia areata. The CDR3 loop spans 15 amino acids. V dropped 4 bases and J dropped 0 bases, with 8 bases sitting between them. Germline V gene data show CDR1 as SGHRS and CDR2 as YFSETQ. Treatment specified: oral pan-JAK inhibitor, 5-10 mg twice daily. The investigators collected lesional scalp punch biopsies and peripheral blood from alopecia areata patients. Following RNA extraction, reverse transcription yielded cDNA that acted as the sequencing template. Sequenced by immunoSEQ multiplex PCR; TCRdb stores in-frame clones only, minus some. Among over 150,000 clones, about 60% were seen once, and the ten largest hold roughly 0.7%.

The chain uses TRBV5-1 and TRBJ2-6, with unresolved D. The TCR comes from a human donor with alopecia areata. The sequencing used CD4+ T cells sorted from blood, collected at week 4, from a patient treated with tofacitinib. The CDR3 protein is CASSEHSSGANVLTF. The CDR3 region has the DNA TGCGCCAGCAGCGAGCACAGCTCTGGGGCCAACGTCCTGACTTTC. The full variable domain, with the rest looked up from reference TRBV5-1 and TRBJ2-6, is KAGVTQTPRYLIKTRGQQVTLSCSPISGHRSVSWYQQTPGQGLQFLFEYFSETQRNKGNFPGRFSGRQFSNSRSEMNVSTLELGDSALYLCASSEHSSGANVLTFGAGSRLTVL.